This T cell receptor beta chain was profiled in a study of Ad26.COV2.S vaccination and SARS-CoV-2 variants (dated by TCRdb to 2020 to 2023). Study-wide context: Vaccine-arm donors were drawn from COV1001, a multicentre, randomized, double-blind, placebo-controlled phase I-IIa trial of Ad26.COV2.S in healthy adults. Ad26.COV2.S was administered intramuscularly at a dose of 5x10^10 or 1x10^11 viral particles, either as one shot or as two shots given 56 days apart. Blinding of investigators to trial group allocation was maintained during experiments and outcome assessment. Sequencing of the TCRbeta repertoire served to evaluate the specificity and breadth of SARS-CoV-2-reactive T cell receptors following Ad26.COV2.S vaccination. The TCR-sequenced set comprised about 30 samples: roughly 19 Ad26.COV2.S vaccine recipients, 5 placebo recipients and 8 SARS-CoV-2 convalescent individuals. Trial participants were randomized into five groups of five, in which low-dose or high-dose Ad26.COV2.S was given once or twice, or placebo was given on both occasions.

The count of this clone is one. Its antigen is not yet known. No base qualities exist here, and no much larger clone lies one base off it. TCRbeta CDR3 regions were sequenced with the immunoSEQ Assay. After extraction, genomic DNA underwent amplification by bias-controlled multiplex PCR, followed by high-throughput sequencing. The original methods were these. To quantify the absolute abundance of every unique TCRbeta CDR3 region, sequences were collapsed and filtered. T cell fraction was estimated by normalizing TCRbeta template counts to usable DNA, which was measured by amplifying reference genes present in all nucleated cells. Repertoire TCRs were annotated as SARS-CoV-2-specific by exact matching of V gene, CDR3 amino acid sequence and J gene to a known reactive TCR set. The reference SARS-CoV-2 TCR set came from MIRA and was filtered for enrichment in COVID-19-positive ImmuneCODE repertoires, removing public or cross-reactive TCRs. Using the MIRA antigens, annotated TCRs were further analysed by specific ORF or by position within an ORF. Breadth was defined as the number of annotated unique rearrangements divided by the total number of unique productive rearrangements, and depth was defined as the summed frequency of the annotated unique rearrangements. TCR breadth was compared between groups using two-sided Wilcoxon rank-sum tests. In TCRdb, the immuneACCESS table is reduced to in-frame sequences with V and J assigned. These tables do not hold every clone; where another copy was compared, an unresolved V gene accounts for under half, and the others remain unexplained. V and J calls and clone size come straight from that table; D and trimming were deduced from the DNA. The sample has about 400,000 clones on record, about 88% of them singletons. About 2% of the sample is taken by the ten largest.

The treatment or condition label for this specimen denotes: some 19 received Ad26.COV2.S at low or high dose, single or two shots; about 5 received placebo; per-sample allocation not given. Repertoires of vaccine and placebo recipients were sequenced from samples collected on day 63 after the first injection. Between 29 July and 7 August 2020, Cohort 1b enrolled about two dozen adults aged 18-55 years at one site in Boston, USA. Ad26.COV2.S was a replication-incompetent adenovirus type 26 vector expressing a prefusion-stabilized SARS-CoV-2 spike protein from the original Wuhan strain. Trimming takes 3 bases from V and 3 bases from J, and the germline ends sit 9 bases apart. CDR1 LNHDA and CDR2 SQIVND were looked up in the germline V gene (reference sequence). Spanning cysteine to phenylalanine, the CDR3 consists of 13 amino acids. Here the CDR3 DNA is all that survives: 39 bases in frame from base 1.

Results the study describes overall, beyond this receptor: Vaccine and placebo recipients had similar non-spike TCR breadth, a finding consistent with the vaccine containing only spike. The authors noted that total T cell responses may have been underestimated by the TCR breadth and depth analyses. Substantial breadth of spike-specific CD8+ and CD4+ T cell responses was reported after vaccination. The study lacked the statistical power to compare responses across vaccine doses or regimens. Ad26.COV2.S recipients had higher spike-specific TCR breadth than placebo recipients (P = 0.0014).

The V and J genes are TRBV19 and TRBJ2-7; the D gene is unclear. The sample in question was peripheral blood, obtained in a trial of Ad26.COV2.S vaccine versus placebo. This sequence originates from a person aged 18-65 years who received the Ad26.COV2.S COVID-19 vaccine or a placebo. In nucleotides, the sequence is TGTGCCAGTAGTATCGGCCAGAACTACGAGCAGTACTTC. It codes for CASSIGQNYEQYF.